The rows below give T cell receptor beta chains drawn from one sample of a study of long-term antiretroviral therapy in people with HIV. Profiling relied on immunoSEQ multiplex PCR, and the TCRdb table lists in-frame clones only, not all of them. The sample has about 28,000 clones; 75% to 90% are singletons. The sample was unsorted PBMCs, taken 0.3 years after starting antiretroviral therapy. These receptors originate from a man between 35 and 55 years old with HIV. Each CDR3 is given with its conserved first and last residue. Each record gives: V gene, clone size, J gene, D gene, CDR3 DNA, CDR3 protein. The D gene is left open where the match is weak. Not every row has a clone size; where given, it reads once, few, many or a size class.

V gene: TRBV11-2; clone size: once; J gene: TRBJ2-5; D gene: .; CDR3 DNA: TGTGCCAGCAGCTCCAGGCTAGCGACTCAAGGGACCCAGTACTTC; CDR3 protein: CASSSRLATQGTQYF
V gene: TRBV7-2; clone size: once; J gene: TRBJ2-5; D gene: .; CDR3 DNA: TGTGCCAGCAGTTCCCCCCACGGTGGCCAGTACTTC; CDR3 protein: CASSSPHGGQYF
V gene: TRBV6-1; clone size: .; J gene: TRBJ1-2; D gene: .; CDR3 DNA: TGTGCCAGTAACCCGGCGGGGGATAACTATGGCTACACCTTC; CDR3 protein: CASNPAGDNYGYTF
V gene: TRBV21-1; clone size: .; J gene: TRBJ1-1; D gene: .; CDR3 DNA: TGTGCCAGCAGCCGACAGGGGATCCACACTGAAGCTTTCTTT; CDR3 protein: CASSRQGIHTEAFF
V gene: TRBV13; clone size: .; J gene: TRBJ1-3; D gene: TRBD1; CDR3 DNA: TGTGCCAGCAGCCCAGGGCGACGACAGGGGAGAAACACCATATATTTT; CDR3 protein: CASSPGRRQGRNTIYF
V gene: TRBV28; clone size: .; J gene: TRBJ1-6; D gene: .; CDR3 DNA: TGTGCCAGCAAGGGGGGGCGAAATAATTCACCCCTCCACTTT; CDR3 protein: CASKGGRNNSPLHF
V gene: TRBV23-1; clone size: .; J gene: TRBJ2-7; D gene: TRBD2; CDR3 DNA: TGCGCCAGCAGTCGGGACAGAGACTCCGGGACTAGCGGGAGAAAGTCCTACGAGCAGTACTTC; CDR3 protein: CASSRDRDSGTSGRKSYEQYF
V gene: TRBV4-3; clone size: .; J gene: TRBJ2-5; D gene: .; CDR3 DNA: TGCGCCAGCAGCCAAGAGTATTACCAAGAGACCCAGTACTTC; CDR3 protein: CASSQEYYQETQYF
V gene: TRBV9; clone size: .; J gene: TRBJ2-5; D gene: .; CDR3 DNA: TGTGCCAGCAGCGTAATGGAGCAAGAGACCCAGTACTTC; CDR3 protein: CASSVMEQETQYF
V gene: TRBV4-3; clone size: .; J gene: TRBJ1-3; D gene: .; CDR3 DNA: TGCGCCAGCAGCCAAGCCCCGAGGAGAAACACCATATATTTT; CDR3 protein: CASSQAPRRNTIYF
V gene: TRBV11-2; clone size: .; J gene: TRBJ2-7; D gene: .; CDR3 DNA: TGTGCCAGCGGAAAAAGGGGCTACGAGCAGTACTTC; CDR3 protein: CASGKRGYEQYF
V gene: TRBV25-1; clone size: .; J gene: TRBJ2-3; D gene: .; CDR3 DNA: TGTGCCAGCAGCCCAGGAAGTCAGCCGGCGCAGTATTTT; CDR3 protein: CASSPGSQPAQYF
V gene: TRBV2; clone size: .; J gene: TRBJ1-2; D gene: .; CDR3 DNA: TGTGCCAGCCTTGTACGGGGCCTTAACTATGGCTACACCTTC; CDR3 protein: CASLVRGLNYGYTF
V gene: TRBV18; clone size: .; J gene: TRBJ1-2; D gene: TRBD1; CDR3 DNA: TGTGCCAGCTCACCACCGAATTCCAGGGGGGATTCATTCGGTGGCTACACCTTC; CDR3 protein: CASSPPNSRGDSFGGYTF
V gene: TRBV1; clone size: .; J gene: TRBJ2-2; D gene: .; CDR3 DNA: TGCACCAGCAGCCAAGATCTGACTAGCGGGGGGGCCCACACCGGGGAGCTGTTTTTT; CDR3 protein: CTSSQDLTSGGAHTGELFF
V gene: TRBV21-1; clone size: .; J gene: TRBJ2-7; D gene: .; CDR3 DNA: TGTGCCAGCAGCAACAAGTACGAGCAGTACTTC; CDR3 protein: CASSNKYEQYF
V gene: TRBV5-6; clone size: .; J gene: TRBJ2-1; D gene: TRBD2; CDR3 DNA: TGTGCCAGCAGGGGAGCGGGAGCCCCCTACAATGAGCAGTTCTTC; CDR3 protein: CASRGAGAPYNEQFF
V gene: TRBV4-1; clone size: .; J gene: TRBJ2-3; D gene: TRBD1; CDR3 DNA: TGCGCCAGCAGCCAAGAGACAGGGACCCCCACAGATACGCAGTATTTT; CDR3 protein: CASSQETGTPTDTQYF
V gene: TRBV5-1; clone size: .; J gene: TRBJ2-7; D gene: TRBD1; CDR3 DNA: TGCGCCAGCAGCTTGGGGACAGGGGGCCGCGAGCAGTACTTC; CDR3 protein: CASSLGTGGREQYF
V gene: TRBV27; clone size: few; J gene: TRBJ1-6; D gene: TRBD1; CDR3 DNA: TGTGCCAGCAGCGACAGGGGTTCACCCCTCCACTTT; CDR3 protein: CASSDRGSPLHF
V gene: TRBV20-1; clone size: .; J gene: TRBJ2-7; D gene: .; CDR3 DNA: TGCAGTGCTAGAGTGGCGAAAGGGCAGTACTTC; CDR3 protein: CSARVAKGQYF
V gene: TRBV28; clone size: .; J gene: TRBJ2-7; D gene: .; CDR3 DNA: TGTGCCAGCAGTTCCCACAGGGCCCCCGAGCAGTACTTC; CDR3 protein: CASSSHRAPEQYF
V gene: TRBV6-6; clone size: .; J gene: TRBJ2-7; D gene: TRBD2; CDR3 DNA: TGTGCCAGCAGTTACACGATCGGGGGGGCGACCTACGAGCAGTACTTC; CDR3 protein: CASSYTIGGATYEQYF
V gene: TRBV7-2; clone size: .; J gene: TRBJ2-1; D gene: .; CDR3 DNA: TGTGCCAGCAGCTTATCGAGTCACCATGAGCAGTTCTTC; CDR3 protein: CASSLSSHHEQFF
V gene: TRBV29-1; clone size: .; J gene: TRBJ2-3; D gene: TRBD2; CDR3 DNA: TGCAGCGTTGGGCAGGCGGGAGCAGATACGCAGTATTTT; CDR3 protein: CSVGQAGADTQYF
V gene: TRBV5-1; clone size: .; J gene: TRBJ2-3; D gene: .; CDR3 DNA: TGCGCCAGCAGCCTGGGGGGCGGTAGCACAGATACGCAGTATTTT; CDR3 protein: CASSLGGGSTDTQYF
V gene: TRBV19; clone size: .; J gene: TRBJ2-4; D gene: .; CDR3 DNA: TGTGCCAGTAGTATCAGTAGGGTAGCCAAAAACATTCAGTACTTC; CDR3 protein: CASSISRVAKNIQYF
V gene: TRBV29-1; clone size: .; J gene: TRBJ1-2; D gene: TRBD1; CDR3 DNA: TGCAGCGTAAATAGCCGGGACAGGGCCAACTATGGCTACACCTTC; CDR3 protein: CSVNSRDRANYGYTF
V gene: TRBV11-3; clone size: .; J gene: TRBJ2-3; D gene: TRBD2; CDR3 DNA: TGTGCCAGCAGCTCTGGGACTAGCGGGAGAGATACGCAGTATTTT; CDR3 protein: CASSSGTSGRDTQYF
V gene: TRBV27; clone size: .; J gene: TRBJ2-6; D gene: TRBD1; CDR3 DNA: TGTGCCAGCAGTTTTCGGACAGGGGGCATCTCTGGGGCCAACGTCCTGACTTTC; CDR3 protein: CASSFRTGGISGANVLTF
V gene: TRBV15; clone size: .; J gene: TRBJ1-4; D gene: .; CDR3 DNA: TGTGCCACCAGCAGAGTACCAGGGAGGGAGGAAAAACTGTTTTTT; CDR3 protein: CATSRVPGREEKLFF
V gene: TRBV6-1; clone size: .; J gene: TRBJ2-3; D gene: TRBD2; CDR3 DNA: TGTGCCAGCAGTGTTAGAGCGGGGATCGGTGTAGGGGGCACAGATACGCAGTATTTT; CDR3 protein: CASSVRAGIGVGGTDTQYF
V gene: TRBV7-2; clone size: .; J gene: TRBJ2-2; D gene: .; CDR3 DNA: TGTGCCAGCAGCTTTGGATGGAACACCGGGGAGCTGTTTTTT; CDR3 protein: CASSFGWNTGELFF
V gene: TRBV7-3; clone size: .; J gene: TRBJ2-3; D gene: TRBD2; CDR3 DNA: TGTGCCAGCAGCCCGCTCCCCGGGGGGGGCGCAGATACGCAGTATTTT; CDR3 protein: CASSPLPGGGADTQYF
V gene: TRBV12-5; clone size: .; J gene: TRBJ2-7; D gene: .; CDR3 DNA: TGTGCTAGTGCTCAGGAACAGGACTCCTACGAGCAGTACTTC; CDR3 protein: CASAQEQDSYEQYF
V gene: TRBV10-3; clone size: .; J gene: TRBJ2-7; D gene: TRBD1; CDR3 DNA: TGTGCCATCAGTGAGCCGGGACAGGGATTATCCTACGAGCAGTACTTC; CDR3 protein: CAISEPGQGLSYEQYF
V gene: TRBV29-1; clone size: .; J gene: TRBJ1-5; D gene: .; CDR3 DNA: TGCAGCGTCGGGACCGAGAATCAGCCCCAGCATTTT; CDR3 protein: CSVGTENQPQHF
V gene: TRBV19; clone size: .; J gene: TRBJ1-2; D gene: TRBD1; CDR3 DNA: TGTGCCAGTAGGAACCGGGACAGCACTCCTGGGGACTATGGCTACACCTTC; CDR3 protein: CASRNRDSTPGDYGYTF
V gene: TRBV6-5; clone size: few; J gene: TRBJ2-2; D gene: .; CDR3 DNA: TGTGCCAGCAGTTACTACGGCTCACCCAACACCGGGGAGCTGTTTTTT; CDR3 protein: CASSYYGSPNTGELFF
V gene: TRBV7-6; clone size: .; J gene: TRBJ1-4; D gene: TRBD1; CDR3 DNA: TGTGCCAGCAGCTTGGGGGACAGGATTCCCGATGAAAAACTGTTTTTT; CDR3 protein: CASSLGDRIPDEKLFF
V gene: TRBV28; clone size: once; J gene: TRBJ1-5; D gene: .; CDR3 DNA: TGTGCCAGCAGTTCGGTTAATCAGCCCCAGCATTTT; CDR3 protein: CASSSVNQPQHF
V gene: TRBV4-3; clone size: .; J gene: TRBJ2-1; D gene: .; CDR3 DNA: TGCGCCAGCAGCCAAGATAGGGCCCCCTCCTACAATGAGCAGTTCTTC; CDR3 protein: CASSQDRAPSYNEQFF
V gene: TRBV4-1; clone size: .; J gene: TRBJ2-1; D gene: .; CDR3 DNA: TGCGCCAGCAGCCAATATTTCAGGGAGAACATGTACAATGAGCAGTTCTTC; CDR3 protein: CASSQYFRENMYNEQFF
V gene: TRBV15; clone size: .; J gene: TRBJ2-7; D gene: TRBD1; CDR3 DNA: TGTGCCACCAGCAGAGAGGAGAGCAGGGGGAGATTGTACGAGCAGTACTTC; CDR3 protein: CATSREESRGRLYEQYF
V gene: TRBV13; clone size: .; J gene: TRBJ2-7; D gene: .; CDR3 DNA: TGTGCCAGCAGCTTAATAGGGGTCTCCTACGAGCAGTACTTC; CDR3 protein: CASSLIGVSYEQYF